This T cell receptor beta chain is from a study of cytomegalovirus exposure and HLA in healthy donors. About the research overall: Earlier sequencing of some 180 million T cells yielded 100 million to 140 million unique TCR beta sequences.

Germline V gene data show CDR1 as LNHNV and CDR2 as YYDKDF (reference sequence). The CDR3 has 16 amino acids. A multiplex PCR was run with 60 Vbeta primers and 13 Jbeta primers. Assay used: immunoSEQ multiplex PCR; TCRdb lists only in-frame clones, some missing. The repertoire includes about 130,000 clones, 65% to 80% of them detected once, and roughly 4.2% sits in the top ten. The genes are TRBV15 and TRBJ2-5; possible D gene TRBD2, 6 bases. The J call is in doubt because the DNA end fits TRBJ2-7 better. This receptor was identified in a male donor in good health and CMV-seropositive. The material sequenced was PBMCs. This CDR3 is CATSREAAGLYSEQYF. As DNA, the CDR3 is TGTGCCACCAGCAGAGAGGCAGCTGGACTATACTCCGAGCAGTACTTC.